One and the same sample provided the 20 T cell receptor beta chains below, sequenced in a study of radiotherapy plus CTLA-4 blockade in lung cancer. Sequencing was performed with immunoSEQ multiplex PCR; in TCRdb, only in-frame clones are kept and a portion is missing. Of about 90,000 clones in the sample, approximately 82% are singletons; the top ten hold roughly 15%. The material sequenced was peripheral blood, taken from a patient treated with radiotherapy plus ipilimumab. These receptors all come from a human donor with non-small cell lung cancer that progressed on radiotherapy plus ipilimumab.

This clone was seen only a few times. The chain links TRBV2 to TRBJ1-5, with TRBD1 matching 9 bases. The V gene's germline CDR1 is SNHLY and CDR2 FYNNEI. After removal of 6 bases from V and 5 bases from J, the junction contained 2 bases not matched to a gene. The CDR3 loop spans 13 amino acids. CDR3 coding DNA: TGTGCCAGCAGGGGGACAGGGTATCAGCCCCAGCATTTT. Protein sequence: CASRGTGYQPQHF.

The CDR3 here is CAWSEAGVAFF. The CDR3 region has the DNA TGTGCCTGGAGCGAGGCGGGAGTGGCTTTCTTT. The chain couples TRBV30 to TRBJ1-1, with D hard to call. V dropped 3 bases and J dropped 11 bases, with 13 bases sitting between them. CDR1 is GTSNPN, CDR2 SVGIG, per germline (reference sequence). This CDR3 region has 11 residues.

This chain links TRBV25-1 with TRBJ2-5, with D possibly TRBD1 on 8 matching bases. The last part of the DNA fits TRBJ2-7 better; the J call may be wrong. Germline-derived CDR1 and CDR2 are MGHDK and SYGVNS. The CDR3 has 14 amino acids. The CDR3 sequence: CASSDYRGGNEQYF. In nucleotides, the CDR3 is TGTGCCAGCAGTGATTACAGGGGGGGCAACGAGCAGTACTTC.

The chain recombines TRBV7-2 with TRBJ1-4; TRBD1 aligns across 10 bases. The V gene's germline CDR1 is SGHTA and CDR2 FQGNSA. The V gene end was trimmed by 3 bases and the J gene end by 6 bases; junction bases not matched to a gene: 4. This CDR3 region has 15 residues. The CDR3 coding sequence is TGTGCCAGCAGCTTCTCGGGACAGGGGTATGAAAAACTGTTTTTT. Its translation is CASSFSGQGYEKLFF.

V and J are TRBV29-1 and TRBJ2-6; 7 bases are a match to TRBD1. Germline CDR1 SQVTM, CDR2 ANQGSEA. This CDR3 comprises 15 residues. J was trimmed by 4 bases and V by 6 bases; bases with no gene match: 9. For the CDR3, the DNA is TGCAGCGTCGGACAGGCATTAGGGGGGGCCAACGTCCTGACTTTC. This translates into CSVGQALGGANVLTF.

This clone has just one count. V gene TRBV4-3 combines with J gene TRBJ2-2; D is unclear. V was shortened by 4 bases and J by 0 bases, with 9 bases between the two germline ends. This CDR3 is built from 15 residues. Per germline, CDR1 LGHNA and CDR2 YSLEER. CDR3 DNA: TGCGCCAGCAGCCTGGGGTCCACGAACACCGGGGAGCTGTTTTTT. Translation gives CASSLGSTNTGELFF.

V is TRBV19 and J is TRBJ2-1, with unresolved D. Looked up from germline, CDR1 is LNHDA and CDR2 is SQIVND (reference sequence). This CDR3 spans 13 amino acids. Trimming removed 3 bases at V and 8 bases at J, with 11 bases between. The CDR3 coding sequence is TGTGCCAGTAGTATCCCTACGGGCTATGAGCAGTTCTTC. This codes for CASSIPTGYEQFF.

This clone came up a few times. The chain recombines TRBV7-3 with TRBJ2-3, with 9 bases identical to TRBD2. The germline gives CDR1 SGHTA, CDR2 FQGTGA. CDR3 length: 18 amino acids. Trimming at V came to 2 bases and at J to 2 bases, leaving 11 bases not matched to a gene. CDR3 loop: CASSLVGGGARDTDTQYF. DNA for the CDR3: TGTGCCAGCAGCTTAGTGGGCGGGGGGGCCCGGGACACAGATACGCAGTATTTT.

This clone has just one count. The J gene is TRBJ1-1, the V gene TRBV29-1; D possibly corresponds to TRBD1 (5 bases). V dropped 6 bases and J dropped 6 bases, with 14 bases sitting between them. Germline CDR1 is SQVTM and CDR2 is ANQGSEA. This CDR3 is built from 12 residues. CDR3: CSVADGGSEAFF. In DNA, the CDR3 is TGCAGCGTGGCTGACGGGGGGTCTGAAGCTTTCTTT.

The chain is built from TRBV29-1 and TRBJ2-5; TRBD2 might be the D (5 bases). In germline, CDR1 is SQVTM, CDR2 ANQGSEA. The CDR3 runs 12 residues. V gave up 7 bases and J gave up 2 bases, with 11 bases separating them. The CDR3 protein is CSELSGQETQYF. CDR3 nucleotides: TGCAGCGAGCTAAGCGGACAAGAGACCCAGTACTTC.

The rearrangement uses TRBV2 and TRBJ1-2; 7 bases fit TRBD1. Germline CDR1 and CDR2: SNHLY and FYNNEI. The trim removed 9 bases at V and 6 bases at J, leaving 13 bases unmatched. The CDR3 totals 14 residues. CDR3 sequence: CARTIGGTGDGYTF. CDR3 sequence (DNA): TGTGCCAGGACCATAGGGGGCACCGGGGATGGCTACACCTTC.

This clone was counted a few times. This sequence joins TRBV14 and TRBJ1-6, with D unclear. Trimming stripped 4 bases from V and 5 bases from J, with 9 bases between. The V gene's germline CDR1 is SGHDN and CDR2 FVKESK. The CDR3 extends over 14 amino acids. CDR3 in amino acids: CASSRGRDNSPLHF. CDR3 coding DNA: TGTGCCAGCAGCCGCGGACGGGATAATTCACCCCTCCACTTT.

This clone was counted between two and nine times. This sequence joins TRBV10-3 and TRBJ2-7, with no clear D. In germline, CDR1 is ENHRY, CDR2 SYGVKD. With 0 bases removed from V and 4 bases from J, the gap between germline ends came to 7 bases. The CDR3 is 13 amino acids. This CDR3 is CAISESREYEQYF. The CDR3 nucleotides read TGTGCCATCAGTGAGTCCAGAGAGTACGAGCAGTACTTC.

CDR3 DNA sequence: TGTGCCAGCAGCCAAGAACGCGTTCAGTACTTC. Encoded protein: CASSQERVQYF. The gene calls are TRBV14 and TRBJ2-4; D uncertain. This CDR3 has 11 residues. Germline V gene data show CDR1 as SGHDN and CDR2 as FVKESK. V lost 0 bases to trimming and J lost 11 bases, with 5 bases between them.

This sequence joins TRBV9 and TRBJ2-7; perhaps TRBD1 as D (6 bases). V gave up 4 bases and J gave up 3 bases, with 14 bases separating them. The CDR3 has 14 residues. In germline, CDR1 is SGDLS, CDR2 YYNGEE. CDR3 DNA sequence: TGTGCCAGCAGCCCGAGGGGGACGTACTACGAGCAGTACTTC. Amino acid sequence: CASSPRGTYYEQYF.

This sequence joins TRBV10-3 and TRBJ2-7; TRBD2 matches 9 bases. V lost 3 bases to trimming and J lost 6 bases; unmatched junction nucleotides: 12. CDR3 size: 16 residues. In germline, CDR1 is ENHRY, CDR2 SYGVKD. The CDR3: CAISDPVSSGRSEQYF. The CDR3 DNA follows: TGTGCCATCAGTGACCCCGTGTCCAGCGGGAGGAGCGAGCAGTACTTC.

V is TRBV19 and J is TRBJ2-2; possibly TRBD2 for D (6 bases). This CDR3 contains 14 residues. Trimming took 6 bases from V and 7 from J, leaving 15 bases between them. The germline CDR1 and CDR2 sequences are LNHDA and SQIVND (reference sequence). DNA of the CDR3: TGTGCCAGTAGCGACACGGTCGGGGGCGGGGAGCTGTTTTTT. Translation gives CASSDTVGGGELFF.

This chain joins TRBV9 and TRBJ1-4; 7 positions agree with TRBD1. The CDR3 sequence is 17 residues long. The germline V gene has CDR1 SGDLS and CDR2 YYNGEE. Trimming at V came to 2 bases and at J to 3 bases, leaving 10 bases not matched to a gene. CDR3 sequence: CASSVGLGGGPNEKLFF. CDR3 sequence (DNA): TGTGCCAGCAGCGTGGGCTTAGGAGGGGGCCCTAATGAAAAACTGTTTTTT.

The chain links TRBV18 to TRBJ1-5; D ambiguous. V was pared by 2 bases and J by 5 bases, with 7 bases between. The germline V gene has CDR1 KGHSH and CDR2 LQKENI. CDR3 length: 13 residues. CDR3 loop: CASSPGDYQPQHF. The CDR3 DNA reads as TGTGCCAGCTCACCAGGGGATTATCAGCCCCAGCATTTT.

This chain links TRBV5-4 with TRBJ1-1; D not certain. Germline values: CDR1 SGHNT, CDR2 YYREEE (reference sequence). The V and J ends lost 6 bases and 0 bases respectively, with 15 bases between them. The CDR3 extends over 15 amino acids. The CDR3 DNA is TGTGCCAGCACCATAGACGGAATCATGAACACTGAAGCTTTCTTT. As protein: CASTIDGIMNTEAFF. The whole variable domain, filled in from reference TRBV5-4 and TRBJ1-1, reads ETGVTQSPTHLIKTRGQQVTLRCSSQSGHNTVSWYQQALGQGPQFIFQYYREEENGRGNFPPRFSGLQFPNYSSELNVNALELDDSALYLCASTIDGIMNTEAFFGQGTRLTVV.